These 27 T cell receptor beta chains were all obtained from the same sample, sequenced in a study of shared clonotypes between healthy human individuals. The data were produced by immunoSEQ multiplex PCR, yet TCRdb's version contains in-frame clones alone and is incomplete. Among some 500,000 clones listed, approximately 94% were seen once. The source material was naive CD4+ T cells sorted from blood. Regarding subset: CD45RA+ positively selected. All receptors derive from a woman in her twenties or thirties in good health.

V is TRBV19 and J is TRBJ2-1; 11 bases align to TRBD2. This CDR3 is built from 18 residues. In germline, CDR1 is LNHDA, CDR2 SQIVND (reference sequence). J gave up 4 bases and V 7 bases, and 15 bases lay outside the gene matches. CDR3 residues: CASTTETVLAGAYNEQFF. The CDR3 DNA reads TGTGCCAGTACCACCGAAACCGTACTAGCGGGAGCATACAATGAGCAGTTCTTC. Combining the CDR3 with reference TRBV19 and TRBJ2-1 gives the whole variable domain DGGITQSPKYLFRKEGQNVTLSCEQNLNHDAMYWYRQDPGQGLRLIYYSQIVNDFQKGDIAEGYSVSREKKESFPLTVTSAQKNPTAFYLCASTTETVLAGAYNEQFFGPGTRLTVL.

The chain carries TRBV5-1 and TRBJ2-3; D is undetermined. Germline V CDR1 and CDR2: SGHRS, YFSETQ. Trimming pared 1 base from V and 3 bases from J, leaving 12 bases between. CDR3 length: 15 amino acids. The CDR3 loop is CASSLLGQPTDTQYF. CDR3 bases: TGCGCCAGCAGCTTGTTAGGGCAGCCTACAGATACGCAGTATTTT.

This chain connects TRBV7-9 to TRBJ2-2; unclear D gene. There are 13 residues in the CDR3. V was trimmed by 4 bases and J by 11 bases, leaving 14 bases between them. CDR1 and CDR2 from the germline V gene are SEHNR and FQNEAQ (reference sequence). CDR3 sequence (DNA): TGTGCCAGCAGCTCAGGACGGATCGGAGAGCTGTTTTTT. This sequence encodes CASSSGRIGELFF.

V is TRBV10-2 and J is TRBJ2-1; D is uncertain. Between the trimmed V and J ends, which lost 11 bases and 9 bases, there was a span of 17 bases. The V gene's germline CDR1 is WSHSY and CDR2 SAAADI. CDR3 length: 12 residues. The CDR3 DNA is TGCGCCTCACGAGCCCTACACGGTGAGCAGTTCTTC. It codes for CASRALHGEQFF.

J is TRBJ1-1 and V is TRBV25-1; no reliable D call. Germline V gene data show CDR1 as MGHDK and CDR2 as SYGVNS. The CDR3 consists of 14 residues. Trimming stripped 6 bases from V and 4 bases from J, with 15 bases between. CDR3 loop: CASRARWESTEAFF. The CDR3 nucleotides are TGTGCCAGCAGAGCCCGATGGGAGAGCACTGAAGCTTTCTTT.

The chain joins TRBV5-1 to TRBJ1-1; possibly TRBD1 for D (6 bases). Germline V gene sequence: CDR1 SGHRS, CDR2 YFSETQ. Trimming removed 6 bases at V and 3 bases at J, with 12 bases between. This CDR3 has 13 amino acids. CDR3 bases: TGCGCCAGCACACCCAGGGGAGACACTGAAGCTTTCTTT. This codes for CASTPRGDTEAFF.

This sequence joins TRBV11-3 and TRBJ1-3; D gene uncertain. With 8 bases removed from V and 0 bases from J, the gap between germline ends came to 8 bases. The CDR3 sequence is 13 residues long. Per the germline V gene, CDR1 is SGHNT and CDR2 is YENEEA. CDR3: CASPRDSGNTIYF. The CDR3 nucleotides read TGTGCCAGCCCTCGGGACTCTGGAAACACCATATATTTT.

This CDR3 is CASSFHQPTNEQYF. CDR3 DNA sequence: TGTGCCAGCAGTTTCCATCAACCTACGAACGAGCAGTACTTC. This chain joins TRBV28 and TRBJ2-7; D unresolved. Germline V lookup: CDR1 MDHEN, CDR2 SYDVKM. The germline V and J ends were trimmed by 3 bases and 5 bases, with 14 bases remaining between them. CDR3 length equals 14 residues.

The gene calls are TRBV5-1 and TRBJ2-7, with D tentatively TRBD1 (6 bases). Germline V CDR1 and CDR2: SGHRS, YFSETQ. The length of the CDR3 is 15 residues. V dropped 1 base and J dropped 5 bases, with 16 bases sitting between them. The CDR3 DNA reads TGCGCCAGCAGCTTGTTGGGGGCCCTGCGGCACGAGCAGTACTTC. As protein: CASSLLGALRHEQYF.

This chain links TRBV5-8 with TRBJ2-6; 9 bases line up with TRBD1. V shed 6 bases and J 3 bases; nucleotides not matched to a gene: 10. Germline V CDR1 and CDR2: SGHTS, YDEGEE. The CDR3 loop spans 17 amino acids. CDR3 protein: CASTPGQGQFGANVLTF. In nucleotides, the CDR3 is TGTGCCAGCACCCCGGGACAGGGCCAATTTGGGGCCAACGTCCTGACTTTC. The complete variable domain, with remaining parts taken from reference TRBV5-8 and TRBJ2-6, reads EAGVTQSPTHLIKTRGQQATLRCSPISGHTSVYWYQQALGLGLQFLLWYDEGEERNRGNFPPRFSGRQFPNYSSELNVNALELEDSALYLCASTPGQGQFGANVLTFGAGSRLTVL.

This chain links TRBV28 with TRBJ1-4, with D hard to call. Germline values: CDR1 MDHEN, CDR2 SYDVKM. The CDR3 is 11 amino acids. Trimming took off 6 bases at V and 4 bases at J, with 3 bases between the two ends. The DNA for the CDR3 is TGTGCCAGCAGCATTAATGAAAAACTGTTTTTT. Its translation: CASSINEKLFF. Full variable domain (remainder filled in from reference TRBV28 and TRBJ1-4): DVKVTQSSRYLVKRTGEKVFLECVQDMDHENMFWYRQDPGLGLRLIYFSYDVKMKEKGDIPEGYSVSREKKERFSLILESASTNQTSMYLCASSINEKLFFGSGTQLSVL.

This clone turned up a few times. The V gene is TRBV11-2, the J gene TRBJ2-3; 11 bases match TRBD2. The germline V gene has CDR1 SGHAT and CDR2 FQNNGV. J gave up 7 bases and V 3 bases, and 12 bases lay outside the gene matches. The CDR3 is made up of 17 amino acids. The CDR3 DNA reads TGTGCCAGCAGCTTCATTAGTTGGGCTAGCGGGAGGAATACGCAGTATTTT. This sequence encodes CASSFISWASGRNTQYF.

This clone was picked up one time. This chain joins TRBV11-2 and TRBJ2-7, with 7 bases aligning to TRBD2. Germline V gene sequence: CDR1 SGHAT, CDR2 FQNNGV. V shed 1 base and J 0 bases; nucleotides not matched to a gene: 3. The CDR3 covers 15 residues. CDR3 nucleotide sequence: TGTGCCAGCAGCTTAGTCGGGGGGTTCTCCTACGAGCAGTACTTC. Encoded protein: CASSLVGGFSYEQYF. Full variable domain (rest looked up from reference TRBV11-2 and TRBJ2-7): EAGVAQSPRYKIIEKRQSVAFWCNPISGHATLYWYQQILGQGPKLLIQFQNNGVVDDSQLPKDRFSAERLKGVDSTLKIQPAKLEDSAVYLCASSLVGGFSYEQYFGPGTRLTVT.

CDR3 DNA sequence: TGTGCCAGCAGTCCCCAGGGGGGCTTCTATGGCTACACCTTC. This encodes CASSPQGGFYGYTF. The J gene is TRBJ1-2, the V gene TRBV27; TRBD1 agrees at 7 bases. The V gene's germline CDR1 is MNHEY and CDR2 SMNVEV (reference sequence). The J segment lost 4 bases and the V segment lost 5 bases, leaving 7 bases of the junction unmatched. This CDR3 has 14 amino acids.

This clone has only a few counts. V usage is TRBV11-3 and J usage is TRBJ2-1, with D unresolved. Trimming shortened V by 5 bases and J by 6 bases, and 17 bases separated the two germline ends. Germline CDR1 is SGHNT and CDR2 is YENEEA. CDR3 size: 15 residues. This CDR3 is CASSVSLVGTNEQFF. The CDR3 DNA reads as TGTGCCAGCAGCGTCAGCCTAGTGGGTACCAATGAGCAGTTCTTC. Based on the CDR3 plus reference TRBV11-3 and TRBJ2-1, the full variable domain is EAGVVQSPRYKIIEKKQPVAFWCNPISGHNTLYWYLQNLGQGPELLIRYENEEAVDDSQLPKDRFSAERLKGVDSTLKIQPAELGDSAVYLCASSVSLVGTNEQFFGPGTRLTVL.

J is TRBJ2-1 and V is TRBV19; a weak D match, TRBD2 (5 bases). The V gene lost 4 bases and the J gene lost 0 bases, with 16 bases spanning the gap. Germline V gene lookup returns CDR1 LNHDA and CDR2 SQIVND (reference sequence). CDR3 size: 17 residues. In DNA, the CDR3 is TGTGCCAGTAGTACCTATAGAGCTGGGAGCTCCTACAATGAGCAGTTCTTC. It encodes CASSTYRAGSSYNEQFF.

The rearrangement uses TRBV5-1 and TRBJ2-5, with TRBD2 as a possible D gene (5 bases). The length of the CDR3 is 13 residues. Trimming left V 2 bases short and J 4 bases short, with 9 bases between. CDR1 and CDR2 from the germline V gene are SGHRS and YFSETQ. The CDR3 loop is CASSFLRGETQYF. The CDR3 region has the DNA TGCGCCAGCAGCTTCCTACGGGGAGAGACCCAGTACTTC. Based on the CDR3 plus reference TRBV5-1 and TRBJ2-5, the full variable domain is KAGVTQTPRYLIKTRGQQVTLSCSPISGHRSVSWYQQTPGQGLQFLFEYFSETQRNKGNFPGRFSGRQFSNSRSEMNVSTLELGDSALYLCASSFLRGETQYFGPGTRLLVL.

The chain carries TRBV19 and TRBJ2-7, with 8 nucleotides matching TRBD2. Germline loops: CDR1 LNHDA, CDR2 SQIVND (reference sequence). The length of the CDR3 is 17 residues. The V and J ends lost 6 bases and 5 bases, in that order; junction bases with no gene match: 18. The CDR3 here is CASRAVARSGRTHEQYF. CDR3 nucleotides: TGTGCCAGTAGAGCAGTCGCCCGAAGCGGGAGAACTCACGAGCAGTACTTC.

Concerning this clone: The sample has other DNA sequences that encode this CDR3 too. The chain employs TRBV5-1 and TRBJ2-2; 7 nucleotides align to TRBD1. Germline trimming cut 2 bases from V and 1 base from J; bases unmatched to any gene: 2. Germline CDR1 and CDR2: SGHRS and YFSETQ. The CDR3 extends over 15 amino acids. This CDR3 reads CASSFGTENTGELFF. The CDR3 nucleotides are TGCGCCAGCAGCTTTGGGACAGAGAACACCGGGGAGCTGTTTTTT.

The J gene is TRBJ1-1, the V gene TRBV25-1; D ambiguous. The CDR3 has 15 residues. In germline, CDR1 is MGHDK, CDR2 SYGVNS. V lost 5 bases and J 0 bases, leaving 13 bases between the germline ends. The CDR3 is CASSPLGTMNTEAFF. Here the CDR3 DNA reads TGTGCCAGCAGTCCACTGGGCACCATGAACACTGAAGCTTTCTTT.

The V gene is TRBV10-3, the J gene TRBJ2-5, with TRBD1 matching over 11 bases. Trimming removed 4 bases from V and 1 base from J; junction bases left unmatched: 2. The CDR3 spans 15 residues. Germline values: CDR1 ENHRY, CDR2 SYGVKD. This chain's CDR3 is CAISGGTGGQETQYF. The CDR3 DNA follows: TGTGCCATCAGTGGCGGGACAGGGGGCCAAGAGACCCAGTACTTC.

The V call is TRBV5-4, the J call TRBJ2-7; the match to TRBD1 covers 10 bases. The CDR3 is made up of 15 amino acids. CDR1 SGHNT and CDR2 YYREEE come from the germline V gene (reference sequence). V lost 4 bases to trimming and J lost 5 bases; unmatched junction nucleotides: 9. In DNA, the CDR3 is TGTGCCAGCAGCGGATGGGACAGGGGAGGGAACGAGCAGTACTTC. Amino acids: CASSGWDRGGNEQYF.

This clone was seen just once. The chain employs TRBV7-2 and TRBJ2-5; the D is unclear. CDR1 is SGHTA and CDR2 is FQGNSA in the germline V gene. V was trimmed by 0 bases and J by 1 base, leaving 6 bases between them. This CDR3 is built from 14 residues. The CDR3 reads CASSLAAAQETQYF. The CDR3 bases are TGTGCCAGCAGCTTAGCAGCAGCCCAAGAGACCCAGTACTTC.

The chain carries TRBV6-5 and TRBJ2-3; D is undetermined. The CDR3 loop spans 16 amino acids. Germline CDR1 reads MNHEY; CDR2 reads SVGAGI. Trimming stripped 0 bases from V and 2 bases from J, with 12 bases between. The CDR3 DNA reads TGTGCCAGCAGTTACTCGATATTCCCCCTCACAGATACGCAGTATTTT. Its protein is CASSYSIFPLTDTQYF.

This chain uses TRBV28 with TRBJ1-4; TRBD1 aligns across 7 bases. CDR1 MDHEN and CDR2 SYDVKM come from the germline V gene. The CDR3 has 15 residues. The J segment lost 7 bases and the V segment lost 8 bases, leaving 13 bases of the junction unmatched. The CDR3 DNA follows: TGTGCCAGCGGGTACCAGGGAGGGGGCGTTGAAAAACTGTTTTTT. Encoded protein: CASGYQGGGVEKLFF.

In nucleotides, the CDR3 is TGTGCCAGCACCCCGGGGCTCTATGGCTACACCTTC. Translating it yields CASTPGLYGYTF. This sequence joins TRBV28 and TRBJ1-2; D possibly corresponds to TRBD1 (5 bases). With 7 bases removed from V and 4 bases from J, the gap between germline ends came to 10 bases. CDR3 length: 12 residues. Germline CDR1 MDHEN, CDR2 SYDVKM.

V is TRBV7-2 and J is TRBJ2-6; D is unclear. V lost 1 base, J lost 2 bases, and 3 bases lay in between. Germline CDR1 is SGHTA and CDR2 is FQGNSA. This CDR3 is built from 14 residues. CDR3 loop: CASSLGPGANVLTF. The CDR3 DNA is TGTGCCAGCAGCTTAGGTCCTGGGGCCAACGTCCTGACTTTC.